Listed below are T cell receptor beta chains from one sample, sequenced in a study of blood T cell repertoires in COVID-19. Generated by immunoSEQ multiplex PCR, the TCRdb table keeps only in-frame clones and is missing some. Of more than 200,000 clones listed, roughly nine tenths are singletons. The sequencing input was PBMCs or T cells enriched from blood (not recorded which). These receptors were obtained from a man aged 30-40 years who had recovered from COVID-19. Each CDR3 is given with its conserved first and last residue. Fields, in order: clone size, V gene, CDR3 length, D gene, J gene, CDR3 protein, CDR3 DNA. A D gene is named only where the DNA matches it firmly. Clone sizes are given selectively: once, few, many, or a class where the clone is expanded.

clone_size: few
v_call: TRBV7-2
cdr3_length: 17
d_call: TRBD2
j_call: TRBJ2-3
cdr3_aa: CASSLRTSGGSGDTQYF
cdr3_nt: TGTGCCAGCAGCCTACGGACTAGCGGGGGCTCGGGAGATACGCAGTATTTT

clone_size: once
v_call: TRBV6-6
cdr3_length: 14
d_call: TRBD2
j_call: TRBJ2-7
cdr3_aa: CASRPTSSGHEQYF
cdr3_nt: TGTGCCAGCAGGCCTACCTCTAGCGGCCACGAGCAGTACTTC

clone_size: NA
v_call: TRBV19
cdr3_length: 13
d_call: NA
j_call: TRBJ1-2
cdr3_aa: CASSIRGSRGYTF
cdr3_nt: TGTGCCAGTAGTATTAGGGGGTCGCGCGGCTACACCTTC

clone_size: NA
v_call: TRBV5-6
cdr3_length: 15
d_call: TRBD1
j_call: TRBJ1-4
cdr3_aa: CASSLTGQGNEKLFF
cdr3_nt: TGTGCCAGCAGCTTGACGGGACAGGGTAATGAAAAACTGTTTTTT

clone_size: NA
v_call: TRBV6-5
cdr3_length: 16
d_call: NA
j_call: TRBJ1-6
cdr3_aa: CASSYSAEAYNSPLHF
cdr3_nt: TGTGCCAGCAGTTACTCGGCGGAGGCTTATAATTCACCCCTCCACTTT

clone_size: NA
v_call: TRBV10-3
cdr3_length: 12
d_call: NA
j_call: TRBJ1-2
cdr3_aa: CAIRTDDYGYTF
cdr3_nt: TGTGCCATCAGAACAGATGACTATGGCTACACCTTC

clone_size: NA
v_call: TRBV6-5
cdr3_length: 15
d_call: NA
j_call: TRBJ1-6
cdr3_aa: CASGLTTGQSSPLHF
cdr3_nt: TGTGCCAGCGGCCTAACTACAGGGCAAAGTTCACCCCTCCACTTT

clone_size: NA
v_call: TRBV30
cdr3_length: 17
d_call: TRBD2
j_call: TRBJ2-7
cdr3_aa: CAWNAMRTSGGNYEQYF
cdr3_nt: TGTGCCTGGAACGCTATGAGGACTAGCGGGGGGAACTACGAGCAGTACTTC

clone_size: NA
v_call: TRBV5-6
cdr3_length: 13
d_call: NA
j_call: TRBJ1-2
cdr3_aa: CASSLGGSYGYTF
cdr3_nt: TGTGCCAGCAGCTTAGGAGGATCGTATGGCTACACCTTC

clone_size: NA
v_call: TRBV19
cdr3_length: 15
d_call: TRBD1
j_call: TRBJ2-5
cdr3_aa: CASSISQGARETQYF
cdr3_nt: TGTGCCAGTAGTATTAGTCAGGGGGCGCGGGAGACCCAGTACTTC

clone_size: NA
v_call: TRBV6-5
cdr3_length: 15
d_call: NA
j_call: TRBJ1-4
cdr3_aa: CASSYSTGLNEKLFF
cdr3_nt: TGTGCCAGCAGTTACTCGACGGGATTAAATGAAAAACTGTTTTTT

clone_size: NA
v_call: TRBV5-1
cdr3_length: 14
d_call: TRBD1
j_call: TRBJ1-4
cdr3_aa: CASSFGRGVEKLFF
cdr3_nt: TGCGCCAGCAGCTTCGGCAGGGGGGTTGAAAAACTGTTTTTT

clone_size: once
v_call: TRBV6-5
cdr3_length: 16
d_call: NA
j_call: TRBJ1-3
cdr3_aa: CASSYGGGSSGNTIYF
cdr3_nt: TGTGCCAGCAGTTACGGGGGAGGGAGCTCTGGAAACACCATATATTTT

clone_size: NA
v_call: TRBV6-6
cdr3_length: 15
d_call: NA
j_call: TRBJ2-1
cdr3_aa: CASSRTGQALNEQFF
cdr3_nt: TGTGCCAGCAGCCGCACCGGTCAGGCATTGAATGAGCAGTTCTTC

clone_size: NA
v_call: TRBV11-1
cdr3_length: 14
d_call: TRBD1
j_call: TRBJ2-7
cdr3_aa: CASSLTGYSWEQYF
cdr3_nt: TGTGCCAGCAGCTTGACAGGGTATTCGTGGGAGCAGTACTTC

clone_size: NA
v_call: TRBV19
cdr3_length: 14
d_call: NA
j_call: TRBJ1-5
cdr3_aa: CASSIGDRNQPQHF
cdr3_nt: TGTGCCAGTAGTATTGGAGACCGCAATCAGCCCCAGCATTTT

clone_size: NA
v_call: TRBV28
cdr3_length: 15
d_call: TRBD1
j_call: TRBJ1-5
cdr3_aa: CASTPEGGLGQPQHF
cdr3_nt: TGTGCCAGCACCCCAGAAGGGGGCTTGGGTCAGCCCCAGCATTTT

clone_size: NA
v_call: TRBV18
cdr3_length: 17
d_call: NA
j_call: TRBJ2-1
cdr3_aa: CASSPPSDYPFYNEQFF
cdr3_nt: TGTGCCAGCTCACCTCCCTCCGACTACCCCTTTTACAATGAGCAGTTCTTC

clone_size: NA
v_call: TRBV7-9
cdr3_length: 12
d_call: NA
j_call: TRBJ1-5
cdr3_aa: CASSLGGVQQHF
cdr3_nt: TGTGCCAGCAGCTTAGGGGGGGTTCAGCAGCATTTT

clone_size: NA
v_call: TRBV6-6
cdr3_length: 16
d_call: TRBD1
j_call: TRBJ2-7
cdr3_aa: CASTMTRGQGVHEQYF
cdr3_nt: TGTGCCAGCACCATGACCAGGGGGCAAGGCGTCCACGAGCAGTACTTC

clone_size: NA
v_call: TRBV7-2
cdr3_length: 13
d_call: NA
j_call: TRBJ2-2
cdr3_aa: CASSSGTFGELFF
cdr3_nt: TGTGCCAGCAGCTCCGGGACTTTCGGGGAGCTGTTTTTT

clone_size: NA
v_call: TRBV3-1/TRBV3-2
cdr3_length: 13
d_call: NA
j_call: TRBJ1-3
cdr3_aa: CASTGTSKNTIYF
cdr3_nt: TGTGCCAGCACCGGGACATCCAAAAACACCATATATTTT

clone_size: NA
v_call: TRBV10-3
cdr3_length: 14
d_call: NA
j_call: TRBJ2-5
cdr3_aa: CAISAGTYQETQYF
cdr3_nt: TGTGCCATCAGTGCCGGGACATATCAAGAGACCCAGTACTTC

clone_size: once
v_call: TRBV2
cdr3_length: 14
d_call: TRBD2
j_call: TRBJ2-1
cdr3_aa: CASKGLAGYNEQFF
cdr3_nt: TGTGCCAGCAAGGGACTAGCTGGTTACAATGAGCAGTTCTTC

clone_size: NA
v_call: TRBV25-1
cdr3_length: 13
d_call: NA
j_call: TRBJ2-3
cdr3_aa: CASSETGADTQYF
cdr3_nt: TGTGCCAGCAGTGAGACGGGAGCAGATACGCAGTATTTT

clone_size: NA
v_call: TRBV9
cdr3_length: 14
d_call: NA
j_call: TRBJ2-5
cdr3_aa: CASSVSGLAETQYF
cdr3_nt: TGTGCCAGCAGCGTATCTGGGCTAGCGGAGACCCAGTACTTC

clone_size: NA
v_call: TRBV28
cdr3_length: 16
d_call: NA
j_call: TRBJ1-2
cdr3_aa: CATLEQDNPLFYGYTF
cdr3_nt: TGTGCCACGCTCGAACAAGACAACCCCCTCTTCTATGGCTACACCTTC

clone_size: NA
v_call: TRBV27
cdr3_length: 14
d_call: NA
j_call: TRBJ1-1
cdr3_aa: CASSNGPTGTEAFF
cdr3_nt: TGTGCCAGCAGTAACGGCCCGACGGGCACTGAAGCTTTCTTT

clone_size: NA
v_call: TRBV4-1
cdr3_length: 16
d_call: NA
j_call: TRBJ1-4
cdr3_aa: CASSQAGGVGNEKLFF
cdr3_nt: TGCGCCAGCAGCCAAGCCGGGGGTGTCGGTAATGAAAAACTGTTTTTT

clone_size: NA
v_call: TRBV28
cdr3_length: 17
d_call: TRBD1
j_call: TRBJ1-5
cdr3_aa: CASSLGGQGVGSQPQHF
cdr3_nt: TGTGCCAGCAGTTTAGGGGGACAGGGGGTAGGGAGTCAGCCCCAGCATTTT

clone_size: NA
v_call: TRBV10-3
cdr3_length: 14
d_call: NA
j_call: TRBJ2-3
cdr3_aa: CAIRPLTSTDTQYF
cdr3_nt: TGTGCCATCAGACCGTTAACTAGCACAGATACGCAGTATTTT

clone_size: NA
v_call: TRBV3-1/TRBV3-2
cdr3_length: 16
d_call: TRBD1
j_call: TRBJ1-6
cdr3_aa: CASSPDRDQSNSPLHF
cdr3_nt: TGTGCCAGCAGCCCGGACAGGGATCAAAGTAATTCACCCCTCCACTTT

clone_size: NA
v_call: TRBV30
cdr3_length: 12
d_call: NA
j_call: TRBJ1-2
cdr3_aa: CAWDSKNYGYTF
cdr3_nt: TGTGCCTGGGATTCCAAAAACTATGGCTACACCTTC

clone_size: NA
v_call: TRBV28
cdr3_length: 14
d_call: TRBD1
j_call: TRBJ2-7
cdr3_aa: CASSPRTGFYEQYF
cdr3_nt: TGTGCCAGCAGCCCTCGGACAGGTTTCTACGAGCAGTACTTC

clone_size: NA
v_call: TRBV7-2
cdr3_length: 13
d_call: TRBD1
j_call: TRBJ1-2
cdr3_aa: CASSPQGDYGYTF
cdr3_nt: TGTGCCAGCAGCCCTCAGGGGGACTATGGCTACACCTTC

clone_size: NA
v_call: TRBV11-1
cdr3_length: 16
d_call: NA
j_call: TRBJ2-5
cdr3_aa: CASSPRRGLLQETQYF
cdr3_nt: TGTGCCAGCAGCCCTAGGAGGGGACTTCTACAAGAGACCCAGTACTTC

clone_size: NA
v_call: TRBV9
cdr3_length: 17
d_call: TRBD2
j_call: TRBJ2-5
cdr3_aa: CASSAYTGLSYQETQYF
cdr3_nt: TGTGCCAGCAGCGCCTATACGGGACTATCGTACCAAGAGACCCAGTACTTC

clone_size: NA
v_call: TRBV6-5
cdr3_length: 14
d_call: NA
j_call: TRBJ2-1
cdr3_aa: CASSYLREYNEQFF
cdr3_nt: TGTGCCAGCAGTTACTTGAGAGAGTACAATGAGCAGTTCTTC

clone_size: NA
v_call: TRBV7-9
cdr3_length: 13
d_call: NA
j_call: TRBJ2-1
cdr3_aa: CASSLWSGDEQFF
cdr3_nt: TGTGCCAGCAGCTTATGGTCAGGGGATGAGCAGTTCTTC

clone_size: NA
v_call: TRBV5-6
cdr3_length: 14
d_call: NA
j_call: TRBJ2-7
cdr3_aa: CASSLAGNHYEQYF
cdr3_nt: TGTGCCAGCAGCTTGGCCGGGAACCACTACGAGCAGTACTTC

clone_size: NA
v_call: TRBV9
cdr3_length: 14
d_call: TRBD1
j_call: TRBJ1-1
cdr3_aa: CASSGQGRDTEAFF
cdr3_nt: TGTGCCAGCAGCGGACAGGGACGGGACACTGAAGCTTTCTTT

clone_size: NA
v_call: TRBV4-3
cdr3_length: 17
d_call: NA
j_call: TRBJ1-6
cdr3_aa: CASSQDSSTERNSPLHF
cdr3_nt: TGCGCCAGCAGCCAAGATAGTTCGACGGAGAGGAATTCACCCCTCCACTTT

clone_size: NA
v_call: TRBV6-5
cdr3_length: 14
d_call: TRBD2
j_call: TRBJ2-1
cdr3_aa: CASTLAGGTNEQFF
cdr3_nt: TGTGCCAGCACATTAGCGGGAGGAACCAATGAGCAGTTCTTC

clone_size: NA
v_call: TRBV18
cdr3_length: 14
d_call: TRBD1
j_call: TRBJ2-7
cdr3_aa: CASSPGTEIYEQYF
cdr3_nt: TGTGCCAGCTCACCCGGGACAGAGATCTACGAGCAGTACTTC

clone_size: NA
v_call: TRBV5-4
cdr3_length: 15
d_call: TRBD2
j_call: TRBJ2-5
cdr3_aa: CASSPTSGAQETQYF
cdr3_nt: TGTGCCAGCAGCCCGACTAGCGGGGCTCAAGAGACCCAGTACTTC

clone_size: NA
v_call: TRBV10-3
cdr3_length: 12
d_call: NA
j_call: TRBJ2-5
cdr3_aa: CAISEGEETQYF
cdr3_nt: TGTGCCATCAGTGAGGGAGAAGAGACCCAGTACTTC

clone_size: NA
v_call: TRBV7-8
cdr3_length: 18
d_call: TRBD1
j_call: TRBJ2-7
cdr3_aa: CASRPPQVRDRFSYEQYF
cdr3_nt: TGTGCCAGCAGACCACCTCAGGTCCGGGACAGGTTCTCCTACGAGCAGTACTTC

clone_size: NA
v_call: TRBV9
cdr3_length: 15
d_call: TRBD1
j_call: TRBJ1-4
cdr3_aa: CASSVGDSNLEKLFF
cdr3_nt: TGTGCCAGCAGCGTAGGGGACAGTAACCTTGAAAAACTGTTTTTT

clone_size: few
v_call: TRBV30
cdr3_length: 13
d_call: NA
j_call: TRBJ1-5
cdr3_aa: CAWTTGSNQPQHF
cdr3_nt: TGTGCCTGGACAACCGGTAGCAATCAGCCCCAGCATTTT

clone_size: once
v_call: TRBV5-1
cdr3_length: 13
d_call: NA
j_call: TRBJ2-3
cdr3_aa: CASSVFSADTQYF
cdr3_nt: TGCGCCAGCAGCGTTTTTTCGGCAGATACGCAGTATTTT

clone_size: NA
v_call: TRBV19
cdr3_length: 13
d_call: TRBD1
j_call: TRBJ1-2
cdr3_aa: CATKTGEIYGYTF
cdr3_nt: TGTGCCACTAAGACAGGGGAGATCTATGGCTACACCTTC

clone_size: NA
v_call: TRBV4-1
cdr3_length: 16
d_call: TRBD1
j_call: TRBJ1-2
cdr3_aa: CASSPQKGTADYGYTF
cdr3_nt: TGCGCCAGCAGCCCCCAGAAGGGGACAGCAGACTATGGCTACACCTTC

clone_size: NA
v_call: TRBV11-2
cdr3_length: 16
d_call: NA
j_call: TRBJ2-1
cdr3_aa: CASSLRQGGSYNEQFF
cdr3_nt: TGTGCCAGCAGCTTAAGGCAGGGTGGCTCCTACAATGAGCAGTTCTTC

clone_size: NA
v_call: TRBV4-2
cdr3_length: 15
d_call: NA
j_call: TRBJ2-3
cdr3_aa: CASSQARQYTDTQYF
cdr3_nt: TGTGCCAGCAGCCAAGCAAGACAGTACACAGATACGCAGTATTTT

clone_size: NA
v_call: TRBV4-2
cdr3_length: 19
d_call: NA
j_call: TRBJ1-3
cdr3_aa: CASSTNPGVPPSSGNTIYF
cdr3_nt: TGTGCCAGCAGCACAAATCCAGGGGTCCCCCCCAGCTCTGGAAACACCATATATTTT

clone_size: NA
v_call: TRBV7-9
cdr3_length: 16
d_call: TRBD1
j_call: TRBJ2-1
cdr3_aa: CASTIRGQGQQGEQFF
cdr3_nt: TGTGCCAGCACGATCAGGGGGCAGGGACAGCAGGGTGAGCAGTTCTTC

clone_size: NA
v_call: TRBV12-3/TRBV12-4
cdr3_length: 13
d_call: NA
j_call: TRBJ1-1
cdr3_aa: CASSLPPNTEAFF
cdr3_nt: TGTGCCAGCAGTTTACCCCCAAACACTGAAGCTTTCTTT

clone_size: few
v_call: TRBV2
cdr3_length: 14
d_call: TRBD1
j_call: TRBJ1-2
cdr3_aa: CASSPGQGGYGYTF
cdr3_nt: TGTGCCAGCTCCCCTGGCCAGGGGGGTTATGGCTACACCTTC

clone_size: NA
v_call: TRBV28
cdr3_length: 17
d_call: TRBD1
j_call: TRBJ2-3
cdr3_aa: CASSSRTGGRFRDTQYF
cdr3_nt: TGTGCCAGCAGTTCTCGGACAGGGGGCCGTTTTAGGGATACGCAGTATTTT

clone_size: NA
v_call: TRBV5-4
cdr3_length: 15
d_call: TRBD1
j_call: TRBJ1-2
cdr3_aa: CASSYGMGQGIGYTF
cdr3_nt: TGTGCCAGCAGCTATGGCATGGGACAGGGAATTGGCTACACCTTC